A selection of T cell receptor beta chains follows, all from one sample in a study of CD8 T cells in ankylosing spondylitis. TCRdb ran MiXCR on the 5' RACE reads and lists one entry per CDR3 protein. The sample lists about 840,000 distinct CDR3 sequences, over 9.5% occurring once. Sequenced input: blood, either unsorted or a sorted T cell fraction (not recorded which). These receptors came from a male donor with ankylosing spondylitis. The CDR3 runs from the conserved cysteine through the conserved F or W. D genes are given only for firm matches. Only some rows state a clone size, as once, few, many or a class for expanded clones.

j_gene | abundance | v_gene | d_gene | CDR3aa | CDR3nt
TRBJ1-1 | few | TRBV3-1 | . | CASSQEELGTEAFF | TGTGCCAGCAGCCAAGAAGAACTGGGAACTGAAGCTTTCTTT
TRBJ2-7 | many | TRBV20-1 | . | CSASRGGDYEQYF | TGCAGTGCTAGCCGCGGCGGGGACTACGAGCAGTACTTC
TRBJ1-3 | many | TRBV7-9 | . | CASSLSLGSQGF | TGTGCCAGCAGCTTATCACTAGGAAGTCAAGGTTTT
TRBJ1-2 | many | TRBV7-2 | TRBD1 | CASSHQGANGYTF | TGTGCCAGCAGTCACCAGGGGGCAAATGGCTACACCTTC
TRBJ1-2 | few | TRBV7-2 | TRBD1 | CASSRQGISYGYTF | TGTGCCAGCAGCCGACAGGGCATCAGCTATGGCTACACCTTC
TRBJ2-3 | few | TRBV29-1 | TRBD2 | CSVREVLAGGPFGRDTQYF | TGCAGCGTACGAGAGGTTCTAGCGGGAGGGCCTTTTGGGCGAGATACGCAGTATTTT
TRBJ2-3 | . | TRBV6-2/TRBV6-3 | . | CASSYTSTDTQYF | TGTGCCAGCAGTTACACTAGCACAGATACGCAGTATTTT
TRBJ1-3 | . | TRBV9 | TRBD1 | CASRGQGSSGNTIYF | TGTGCCAGCAGGGGACAGGGGAGCTCTGGAAACACCATATATTTT
TRBJ2-7 | few | TRBV5-1 | TRBD2 | CASSLRLAGGDEQYF | TGCGCCAGCAGCTTACGACTAGCGGGAGGCGACGAGCAGTACTTC
TRBJ2-6 | . | TRBV15 | TRBD1 | CATSGTGYSGANVLTF | TGTGCCACCAGCGGGACAGGGTACTCTGGGGCCAACGTCCTGACTTTC
TRBJ2-5 | . | TRBV7-2 | TRBD1 | CASSWDRGIETQYF | TGTGCCAGCAGCTGGGACAGGGGAATAGAGACCCAGTACTTC
TRBJ2-3 | many | TRBV6-2/TRBV6-3 | TRBD2 | CASSYPGLAGETDTQYF | TGTGCCAGCAGTTACCCGGGACTAGCGGGGGAAACAGATACGCAGTATTTT
TRBJ2-1 | many | TRBV29-1 | TRBD1 | CSLNRWTGNNEQFF | TGCAGCCTCAATCGGTGGACAGGGAACAATGAGCAGTTCTTC
TRBJ2-3 | few | TRBV5-1 | TRBD1 | CASSLGGGDDTQYF | TGCGCCAGCAGCTTGGGAGGGGGCGACGATACGCAGTATTTT
TRBJ2-7 | many | TRBV18 | TRBD1 | CASSQSGGGYEQYF | TGTGCCAGCTCACAGTCAGGGGGCGGGTACGAGCAGTACTTC
TRBJ1-5 | many | TRBV6-6 | . | CASSSNQPQHF | TGTGCCAGCAGTTCCAATCAGCCCCAGCATTTT
TRBJ2-5 | few | TRBV7-3 | . | CASSRGPTGETQYF | TGTGCCAGCAGCCGGGGCCCCACCGGTGAGACCCAGTACTTC
TRBJ1-1 | few | TRBV7-9 | . | CASSSRDQNTEAFF | TGTGCCAGCAGCTCCCGGGATCAGAACACTGAAGCTTTCTTT
TRBJ2-1 | many | TRBV6-1 | . | CASSVRLDGGEQFF | TGTGCCAGCAGTGTTCGCCTAGATGGGGGTGAGCAGTTCTTC
TRBJ2-1 | . | TRBV5-1 | TRBD2 | CASSRRLAGGSEQFF | TGCGCCAGCAGCCGGCGGCTAGCGGGGGGAAGTGAGCAGTTCTTC
TRBJ2-7 | . | TRBV6-1 | TRBD1 | CASSVNWGQGTYEQYF | TGTGCCAGCAGTGTAAATTGGGGACAGGGTACCTACGAGCAGTACTTC
TRBJ2-2 | few | TRBV28 | . | CASSLLGAGSTGELFF | TGTGCCAGCAGTTTATTGGGGGCGGGGAGCACCGGGGAGCTGTTTTTT
TRBJ2-3 | few | TRBV27 | . | CASSLRGAWVTDTQYF | TGTGCCAGCAGTTTACGTGGGGCCTGGGTTACAGATACGCAGTATTTT
TRBJ2-1 | . | TRBV6-2/TRBV6-3 | TRBD2 | CASSLLAGVVYNEQFF | TGTGCCAGCAGTCTCCTAGCGGGAGTGGTCTACAATGAGCAGTTCTTC
TRBJ2-7 | few | TRBV3-1 | TRBD1 | CASSQYRTGKSYEQYF | TGTGCCAGCAGCCAGTATAGGACAGGGAAGTCCTACGAGCAGTACTTC
TRBJ2-1 | many | TRBV20-1 | TRBD2 | CSAHANSGISYNEQFF | TGCAGTGCTCATGCTAATAGCGGGATCTCCTACAATGAGCAGTTCTTC
TRBJ2-1 | . | TRBV27 | . | CASSLRPQAGGYNEQFF | TGTGCCAGCAGTTTGCGGCCCCAAGCTGGGGGCTACAATGAGCAGTTCTTC
TRBJ2-1 | few | TRBV7-9 | . | CASRHTNGDEQFF | TGTGCCAGCAGGCATACGAACGGGGATGAGCAGTTCTTC
TRBJ2-1 | many | TRBV9 | TRBD2 | CASSPSGGEYNEQFF | TGTGCCAGCAGCCCTAGCGGGGGGGAATACAATGAGCAGTTCTTC
TRBJ2-3 | few | TRBV7-9 | . | CASSPIGGTVTDTQYF | TGTGCCAGCAGCCCCATCGGAGGGACAGTAACAGATACGCAGTATTTT
TRBJ1-4 | few | TRBV6-5 | . | CASSYSLNRVANEKLFF | TGTGCCAGCAGTTACTCCTTAAACAGGGTTGCTAATGAAAAACTGTTTTTT
TRBJ2-3 | . | TRBV7-2 | . | CASSLSQSTDTQYF | TGTGCCAGCAGCTTAAGCCAGAGCACAGATACGCAGTATTTT
TRBJ1-5 | many | TRBV7-8 | TRBD1 | CASSPLTGYGNQPQHF | TGTGCCAGCAGCCCACTGACAGGGTACGGCAATCAGCCCCAGCATTTT
TRBJ2-1 | . | TRBV25-1 | TRBD1 | CASIGRGTPFF | TGTGCCAGCATTGGCAGGGGGACCCCATTCTTC
TRBJ2-3 | many | TRBV15 | . | CATSRDTQYF | TGTGCCACCAGCAGAGATACGCAGTATTTT
TRBJ1-4 | few | TRBV12-3/TRBV12-4 | TRBD1 | CASSDPDRGVEKLFF | TGTGCCAGCAGTGACCCGGACAGGGGAGTTGAAAAACTGTTTTTT
TRBJ1-1 | . | TRBV5-1 | TRBD1 | CASSGQGAVNTEAFF | TGCGCCAGCAGCGGGCAGGGGGCTGTGAACACTGAAGCTTTCTTT
TRBJ1-5 | many | TRBV7-2 | TRBD1 | CASSERQGSQPQHF | TGTGCCAGCAGCGAGCGACAGGGTAGCCAGCCCCAGCATTTT
TRBJ1-2 | few | TRBV7-2 | . | CASSSTINRDGYTF | TGTGCCAGCAGCAGCACTATTAACAGGGATGGCTACACCTTC
TRBJ1-1 | few | TRBV6-1 | . | CASSEEGRATEAFF | TGTGCCAGCAGTGAGGAGGGTAGGGCCACTGAAGCTTTCTTT
TRBJ2-7 | . | TRBV20-1 | . | CSARDLAGGGEQYF | TGCAGTGCTAGAGATCTCGCAGGGGGGGGCGAGCAGTACTTC
TRBJ2-1 | few | TRBV7-2 | TRBD2 | CASSLLNPGLAFDEQFF | TGTGCCAGCAGCCTTCTGAATCCGGGACTAGCGTTCGATGAGCAGTTCTTC
TRBJ2-7 | . | TRBV20-1 | TRBD1 | CSAYRTGSYEQYF | TGCAGTGCCTACCGGACAGGTAGTTACGAGCAGTACTTC
TRBJ2-7 | . | TRBV3-1 | . | CASSPRDGRDEQYF | TGTGCCAGCAGCCCCCGGGACGGGAGAGACGAGCAGTACTTC
TRBJ2-5 | . | TRBV11-3 | TRBD1 | CASSPGTGPLYQETQYF | TGTGCCAGCAGTCCTGGGACAGGACCTCTCTACCAAGAGACCCAGTACTTC
TRBJ2-5 | many | TRBV20-1 | . | CSARPPGLRQETQYF | TGCAGTGCTAGACCCCCGGGACTCCGCCAAGAGACCCAGTACTTC
TRBJ2-3 | many | TRBV29-1 | TRBD1 | CSVGGGQVPDTQYF | TGCAGCGTTGGGGGTGGACAGGTCCCAGATACGCAGTATTTT
TRBJ1-1 | . | TRBV20-1 | . | CSAPASGLNTEAFF | TGCAGTGCTCCGGCCTCAGGGCTGAACACTGAAGCTTTCTTT
TRBJ1-2 | . | TRBV27 | . | CASGSGTQNGYTF | TGTGCCAGCGGATCCGGGACTCAGAATGGCTACACCTTC
TRBJ1-5 | . | TRBV28 | . | CASSSLQGNEQPQHF | TGTGCCAGCAGTTCCCTTCAGGGGAACGAACAGCCCCAGCATTTT
TRBJ2-7 | few | TRBV20-1 | . | CSARDFTGGIGKQYF | TGCAGTGCTAGAGATTTTACGGGCGGGATTGGCAAGCAGTACTTC
TRBJ1-2 | . | TRBV20-1 | . | CSARIVGGGYTF | TGCAGTGCTAGAATTGTGGGGGGTGGCTACACCTTC
TRBJ2-7 | few | TRBV20-1 | TRBD2 | CSARDYGRGQYF | TGCAGTGCCCGGGACTATGGGCGGGGGCAGTACTTC
TRBJ2-7 | . | TRBV12-3/TRBV12-4 | . | CASSFTRDEQYF | TGTGCCAGCAGTTTTACCCGGGACGAGCAGTACTTC